This record looks at one T cell receptor beta chain sequence and its context. This entry belongs to a study of control samples from healthy donors and cancer patients. Generated by immunoSEQ multiplex PCR, the TCRdb table keeps only in-frame clones and is missing some. Among 100,000 to 150,000 clones listed, about 87% were seen once. CDR3 length equals 10 residues. Trimming cost V 10 bases and J 6 bases, with 7 bases left between them. Sequencing was carried out using blood. The receptor's source is a man in his fifties or sixties in good health. The rearrangement uses TRBV23-1 and TRBJ1-5; tentative D call: TRBD1 (6 bases). TRBV23-1 is designated an ORF whose function remains uncertain. In nucleotides, the CDR3 is TGCGCCACCAGGGGTCAGCCCCAGCATTTT. Protein: CATRGQPQHF.